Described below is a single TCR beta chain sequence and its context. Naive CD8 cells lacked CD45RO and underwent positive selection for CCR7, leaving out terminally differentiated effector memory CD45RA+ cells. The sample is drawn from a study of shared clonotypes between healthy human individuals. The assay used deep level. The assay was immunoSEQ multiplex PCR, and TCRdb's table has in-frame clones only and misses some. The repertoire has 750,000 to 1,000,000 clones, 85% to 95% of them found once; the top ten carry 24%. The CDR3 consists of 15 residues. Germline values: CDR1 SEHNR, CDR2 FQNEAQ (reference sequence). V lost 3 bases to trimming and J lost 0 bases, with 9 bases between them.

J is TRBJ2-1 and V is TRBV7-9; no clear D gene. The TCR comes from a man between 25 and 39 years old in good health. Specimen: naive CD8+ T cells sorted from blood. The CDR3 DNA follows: TGTGCCAGCAGCTTGTTACCGAGCTCCTACAATGAGCAGTTCTTC. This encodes CASSLLPSSYNEQFF.